The TCR beta chain described here comes from a study of blood T cells in healthy people across ages. The use of a sample-barcoded 5' primer and a J-beta primer mix characterized a second PCR of about 6 to 11 cycles. MiXCR was run by TCRdb on the 5' RACE reads, yielding one entry per CDR3 protein. Among around 700,000 distinct CDR3 sequences listed, around 25% were seen once. This clonotype was observed a handful of times. Trimming cost V 0 bases and J 0 bases, with 10 bases left between them. This CDR3 comprises 16 residues. Germline V gene sequence: CDR1 MDHEN, CDR2 SYDVKM. At least 6 micrograms of total RNA were extracted per sample. These data were also filed under a second study, of T cells of mothers and their children. This second report adds: Sequencing returned over 10 million TCR beta CDR3 reads per mother and 2.5 million to 3 million per child. Related mother-child pairs showed slightly, non-significantly higher overlap than unrelated pairs. No T cell clones of persistent microchimeric origin were detected.

The chain employs TRBV28 and TRBJ2-3; D call uncertain. The specimen sequenced was blood. The sequence came from a boy aged 5 to 17 in good health. The CDR3, as DNA: TGTGCCAGCAGTTTATGGGGCTACTCGAGCACAGATACGCAGTATTTT. Residues: CASSLWGYSSTDTQYF.